This T cell receptor beta chain is drawn from a study of blood T cell repertoires in COVID-19. Overall study: The study drew acute and convalescent COVID-19 samples from the United States, Italy and Spain. Sources were T cells, B-cell-depleted T cells, or PBMCs; the material itself was cDNA or gDNA.

Per the original methods: Estimation of nucleated cell counts relied on the amplification of reference gene primers. The protocol was immunoSEQ multiplex PCR, while the TCRdb copy is restricted to in-frame clones and leaves out a portion. V, J and clone size reflect that table, while D and trimming were determined from the DNA. The repertoire holds 260,000 or so clones, approximately 82% seen once, with about 5.7% in the top ten. Trimming pared 4 bases from V and 0 bases from J, leaving 12 bases between. CDR1 is LNHDA, CDR2 SQIVND, per germline (reference sequence). The CDR3 length is 15 residues. The genes are TRBV19 and TRBJ1-2; D may be TRBD1 (6 bases). The receptor was derived from a man older than 75 with acute or convalescent COVID-19. The sequencing input was peripheral blood. In DNA, the CDR3 is TGTGCCAGTAGTAAAGGACAGAGAGCTAACTATGGCTACACCTTC. Amino acids: CASSKGQRANYGYTF.